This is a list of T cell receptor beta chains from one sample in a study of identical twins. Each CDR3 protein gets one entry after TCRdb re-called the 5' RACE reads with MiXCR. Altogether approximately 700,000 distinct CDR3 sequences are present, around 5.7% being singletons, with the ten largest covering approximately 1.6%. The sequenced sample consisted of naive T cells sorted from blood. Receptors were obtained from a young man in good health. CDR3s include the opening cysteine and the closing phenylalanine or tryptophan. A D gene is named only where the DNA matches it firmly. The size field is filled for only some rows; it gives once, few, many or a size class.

CASSEFGDSEKLFF	.	.	TRBV25-1	TRBJ1-4
CASSLAGTGIDEQFF	many	TRBD1	TRBV12-3/TRBV12-4	TRBJ2-1
CSARDEARINTGELFF	.	.	TRBV20-1	TRBJ2-2
CASSPPGQGALADTQYF	.	TRBD1	TRBV7-7	TRBJ2-3
CASRPGLAGNEQFF	.	TRBD2	TRBV10-1	TRBJ2-1
CATSDPVGSQYF	.	.	TRBV24-1	TRBJ2-3
CASSGTSRNEQFF	few	.	TRBV12-3/TRBV12-4	TRBJ2-1
CASSLGRQGGTGELFF	.	TRBD1	TRBV11-2	TRBJ2-2
CASSQELRLAVHEQYF	.	TRBD2	TRBV4-3	TRBJ2-7
CASSRMLLAGGGETQYF	many	TRBD2	TRBV5-7	TRBJ2-5
CSGVRDRSGTEAFF	few	.	TRBV29-1	TRBJ1-1
CASSPRRWGTDTQYF	many	.	TRBV4-3	TRBJ2-3
CATSVGGGNEQFF	.	.	TRBV24-1	TRBJ2-1
CASSLAPDISGLAGAETQYF	few	TRBD2	TRBV7-8	TRBJ2-5
CEGRERDDTQYF	.	TRBD2	TRBV20-1	TRBJ2-3
CASSLDTLVTMGYEQYF	few	.	TRBV5-1	TRBJ2-7
CASGPGTTSNQPQHF	many	.	TRBV11-2	TRBJ1-5
CASSLGTLNEQFF	many	.	TRBV5-1	TRBJ2-1
CAIGQGGETQYF	many	TRBD1	TRBV6-5	TRBJ2-5
CASSLSEGLAGVTGELFF	few	TRBD2	TRBV5-1	TRBJ2-2
CAIGDNEQFF	many	.	TRBV10-3	TRBJ2-1
CASSPEVSGADTEAFF	many	.	TRBV18	TRBJ1-1
CASSWIGSTDTQYF	few	.	TRBV7-6	TRBJ2-3
CSARGGLAGALGTDTQYF	many	TRBD2	TRBV20-1	TRBJ2-3
CASSLGPASDTQYF	many	.	TRBV5-1	TRBJ2-3
CSARVRDETQYF	many	.	TRBV20-1	TRBJ2-5
CAWKVAGRLATDTQYF	.	TRBD2	TRBV30	TRBJ2-3
CSARDEEGWITGELFF	.	.	TRBV20-1	TRBJ2-2
CASKPSGRIYNEQFF	many	TRBD2	TRBV6-1	TRBJ2-1
CASSLAGGAEDTQYF	.	.	TRBV7-6	TRBJ2-3
CSVDGTREYNEQFF	many	TRBD2	TRBV29-1	TRBJ2-1
CAIRIGREGHYEQYF	many	TRBD2	TRBV10-3	TRBJ2-7
CASSPEGNEQYF	many	.	TRBV5-1	TRBJ2-7
CASSLAGAVSEQFF	.	TRBD2	TRBV6-1	TRBJ2-1
CASSPDTRVGELFF	few	.	TRBV5-1	TRBJ2-2
CAISTSQETQYF	many	.	TRBV25-1	TRBJ2-5
CAWRGPDQETQYF	many	.	TRBV30	TRBJ2-5
CASSPSRLTSRREQFF	many	.	TRBV7-8	TRBJ2-1
CASSSARESNEKLFF	.	.	TRBV7-9	TRBJ1-4
CAWTLTGITEAFF	.	TRBD1	TRBV30	TRBJ1-1
CASSLTSGRSSEQYF	many	TRBD2	TRBV6-5	TRBJ2-7
CASSSRRTSGSLSPQETQYF	.	TRBD2	TRBV11-1	TRBJ2-5
CASSSSGRAYNEQFF	many	TRBD2	TRBV12-3/TRBV12-4	TRBJ2-1
CASRTGGTGNTIYF	many	TRBD1	TRBV12-3/TRBV12-4	TRBJ1-3